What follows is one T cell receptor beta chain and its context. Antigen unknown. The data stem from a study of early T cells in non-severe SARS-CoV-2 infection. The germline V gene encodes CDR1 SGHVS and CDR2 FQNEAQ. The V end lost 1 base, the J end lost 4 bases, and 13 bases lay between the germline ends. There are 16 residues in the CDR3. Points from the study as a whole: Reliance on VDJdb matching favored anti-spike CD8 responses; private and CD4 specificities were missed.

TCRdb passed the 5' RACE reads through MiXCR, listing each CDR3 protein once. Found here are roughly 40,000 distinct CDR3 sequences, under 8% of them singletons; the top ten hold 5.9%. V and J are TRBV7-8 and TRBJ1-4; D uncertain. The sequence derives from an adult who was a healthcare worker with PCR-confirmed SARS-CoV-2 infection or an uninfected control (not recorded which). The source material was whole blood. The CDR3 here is CASSLDSGNINEKLFF. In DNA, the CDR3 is TGTGCCAGCAGCTTAGACTCTGGGAATATTAATGAAAAACTGTTTTTT. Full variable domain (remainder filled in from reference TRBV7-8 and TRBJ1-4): GAGVSQSPRYKVAKRGQDVALRCDPISGHVSLFWYQQALGQGPEFLTYFQNEAQLDKSGLPSDRFFAERPEGSVSTLKIQRTQQEDSAVYLCASSLDSGNINEKLFFGSGTQLSVL.